The clone carrying this TCR beta chain was observed a few times. Its specificity is unknown. This specimen comes from a study of T-cell memory formation after mild COVID-19. About the research overall: Across donors, TCR clusters were largely donor specific. Findings and limits, study-wide: Clones shrinking between day 15 and 85 showed a balanced CD4/CD8 split, and those that grew later tilted toward CD4+. Several responding clones turned up in pre-infection memory, indicating that cross-reactive memory may have taken part.

The CDR3 contains 14 residues. From germline, CDR1 is MNHEY and CDR2 SVGEGT. Between the trimmed V and J ends, which lost 7 bases and 8 bases, there was a span of 18 bases. Barcoded TCR alpha and TCR beta cDNA libraries with UMIs came from 5'RACE using constant-segment primers. MiXCR was run by TCRdb on the 5' RACE reads, yielding one entry per CDR3 protein. The repertoire holds about 320,000 distinct CDR3 sequences, with approximately 14% as singletons. Sequencing was carried out using PBMCs or a T cell subset sorted from them (not recorded which). V is TRBV6-2 or TRBV6-3 and J is TRBJ1-5; D is uncertain. The TCR sequence derives from a man between 18 and 29 years old who had mild COVID-19 (a few samples of this study predate the infection). Cell type and time point are not known. The CDR3 DNA sequence: TGTGCCAGCACCCTAAGTGGTTCCGTTGAGCCCCAGCATTTT. Its protein is CASTLSGSVEPQHF.